The clone carrying this TCR beta chain was seen a single time. With 8 bases clipped from V and 7 bases from J, the junction kept 15 bases outside the gene matches. The CDR3 extends over 16 amino acids. CDR1 MDHEN and CDR2 SYDVKM come from the germline V gene. This record belongs to a study of PD-1 blockade in classical Hodgkin lymphoma. Whole-study context: Patients had nivolumab dosed at 3 mg/kg, delivered intravenously every 2 weeks.

The patients all showed relapse after autologous stem cell transplantation, while their brentuximab vedotin exposure varied. Isolation of CD4+ T cells from thawed PBMCs was performed by magnetic negative selection. Sequencing was performed with immunoSEQ multiplex PCR; in TCRdb, only in-frame clones are kept and a portion is missing. The data contain 17,000 or so clones, just under 85% of them singletons. The sequences come from CD4+ T cells from blood, collected at baseline. The sequence was collected from a human donor with classical Hodgkin lymphoma. The genes are TRBV28 and TRBJ2-2; TRBD1 aligns across 8 bases. CDR3 coding DNA: TGTGCCAGCCTTCTAGGCGCAGGGGGCTTCGGCGGGGAGCTGTTTTTT. Its translation: CASLLGAGGFGGELFF.